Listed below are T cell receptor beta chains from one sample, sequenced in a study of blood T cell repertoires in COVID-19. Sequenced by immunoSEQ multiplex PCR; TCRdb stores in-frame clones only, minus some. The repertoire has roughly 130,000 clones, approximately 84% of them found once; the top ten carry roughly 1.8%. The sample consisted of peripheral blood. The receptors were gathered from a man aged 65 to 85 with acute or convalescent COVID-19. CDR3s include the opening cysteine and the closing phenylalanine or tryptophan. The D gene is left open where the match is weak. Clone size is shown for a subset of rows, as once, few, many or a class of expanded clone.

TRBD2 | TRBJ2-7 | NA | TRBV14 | CASSPGLAVREQYF | TGTGCCAGCAGCCCAGGACTAGCTGTGCGGGAGCAGTACTTC
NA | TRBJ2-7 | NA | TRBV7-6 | CASSPRRTDHYEQYF | TGTGCCAGCAGCCCTAGAAGGACAGACCACTACGAGCAGTACTTC
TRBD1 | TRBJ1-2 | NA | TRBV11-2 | CASSLEGARGYGYTF | TGTGCCAGCAGTTTGGAGGGGGCAAGGGGGTATGGCTACACCTTC
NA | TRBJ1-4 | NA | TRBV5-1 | CASSLAGGTNEKLFF | TGCGCCAGCAGCTTGGCCGGAGGGACTAATGAAAAACTGTTTTTT
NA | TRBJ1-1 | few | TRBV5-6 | CASSHAPTIETTEAFF | TGTGCCAGCAGCCACGCACCCACTATTGAGACCACTGAAGCTTTCTTT
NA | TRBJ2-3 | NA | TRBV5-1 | CASSLASSRRTDTQYF | TGCGCCAGCAGCTTGGCTAGCTCCCGCCGCACAGATACGCAGTATTTT
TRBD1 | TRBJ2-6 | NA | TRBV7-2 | CASSRTGRGSGANVLTF | TGTGCCAGCAGCCGGACAGGCAGAGGCTCTGGGGCCAACGTCCTGACTTTC
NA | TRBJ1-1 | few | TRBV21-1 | CASSSWGGDMNTEAFF | TGTGCCAGCAGCAGCTGGGGAGGGGACATGAACACTGAAGCTTTCTTT
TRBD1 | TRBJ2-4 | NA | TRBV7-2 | CASSSPGTVYKNIQYF | TGTGCCAGCAGCTCACCCGGGACAGTATACAAAAACATTCAGTACTTC
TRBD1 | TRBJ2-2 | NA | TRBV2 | CASSLDRGGTGELFF | TGTGCCAGCAGTTTAGACAGGGGCGGCACCGGGGAGCTGTTTTTT
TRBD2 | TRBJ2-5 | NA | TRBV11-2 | CASSFPLAGGFLQETQYF | TGTGCCAGCAGCTTCCCGCTTGCGGGGGGGTTCCTCCAAGAGACCCAGTACTTC
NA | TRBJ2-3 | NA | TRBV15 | CATSRFPSDTQYF | TGTGCCACCAGCAGATTTCCGTCAGATACGCAGTATTTT
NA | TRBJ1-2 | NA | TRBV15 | CATSNPSGYGYTF | TGTGCCACCAGCAATCCTTCAGGGTATGGCTACACCTTC
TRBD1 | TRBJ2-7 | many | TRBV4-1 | CASSQGPLTGNYEQYF | TGCGCCAGCAGCCAAGGACCCTTGACAGGGAACTACGAGCAGTACTTC
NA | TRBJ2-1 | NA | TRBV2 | CASRVLAPTDNEQFF | TGTGCCAGCAGGGTTCTAGCGCCGACAGACAATGAGCAGTTCTTC
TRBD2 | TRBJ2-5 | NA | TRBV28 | CASSREDWRRETQYF | TGTGCCAGCAGTCGGGAGGACTGGCGTCGAGAGACCCAGTACTTC
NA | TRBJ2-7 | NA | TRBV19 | CASSYTRQGGEQYF | TGTGCCAGTAGTTATACGCGGCAGGGAGGAGAGCAGTACTTC
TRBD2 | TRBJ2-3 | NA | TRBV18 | CASSLREADTQYF | TGTGCCAGCTCACTCCGGGAGGCAGATACGCAGTATTTT
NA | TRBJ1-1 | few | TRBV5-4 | CASSVRGTEAFF | TGTGCCAGCAGCGTCCGGGGCACTGAAGCTTTCTTT
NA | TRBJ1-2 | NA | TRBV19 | CASARDKKYGYTF | TGTGCCAGTGCGCGAGACAAAAAGTATGGCTACACCTTC
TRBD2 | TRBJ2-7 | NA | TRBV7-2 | CASSSATSGGLYEQYF | TGTGCCAGCAGCTCCGCGACTAGCGGGGGCCTCTACGAGCAGTACTTC
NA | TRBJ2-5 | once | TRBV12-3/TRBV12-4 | CASSYGPETQYF | TGTGCCAGCAGTTATGGCCCGGAGACCCAGTACTTC
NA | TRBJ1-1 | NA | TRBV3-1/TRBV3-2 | CASSQDLLTISEAFF | TGTGCCAGCAGCCAAGATCTTTTAACAATCTCTGAAGCTTTCTTT
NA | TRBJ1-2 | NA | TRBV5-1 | CASRGGYYGYTF | TGCGCCAGCCGGGGGGGATACTATGGCTACACCTTC
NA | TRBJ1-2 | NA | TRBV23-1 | CASSQWAQDYGYTF | TGCGCCAGCAGTCAATGGGCGCAGGACTATGGCTACACCTTC
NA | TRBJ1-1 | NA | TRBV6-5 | CASQIFMNTEAFF | TGTGCCAGCCAGATCTTCATGAACACTGAAGCTTTCTTT
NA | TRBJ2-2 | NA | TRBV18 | CASSPPRATTLPEELFF | TGTGCCAGCTCACCACCGCGGGCCACTACATTACCGGAGGAGCTGTTTTTT
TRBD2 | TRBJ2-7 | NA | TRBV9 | CASSASGSPYEQYF | TGTGCCAGCAGCGCTAGCGGTAGCCCCTACGAGCAGTACTTC
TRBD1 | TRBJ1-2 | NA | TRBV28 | CASWVEDRQYGYTF | TGTGCCAGTTGGGTCGAGGACAGGCAGTATGGCTACACCTTC
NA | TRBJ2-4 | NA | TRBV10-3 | CAISQQKTLAKNIQYF | TGTGCCATCAGCCAACAGAAAACCTTAGCCAAAAACATTCAGTACTTC